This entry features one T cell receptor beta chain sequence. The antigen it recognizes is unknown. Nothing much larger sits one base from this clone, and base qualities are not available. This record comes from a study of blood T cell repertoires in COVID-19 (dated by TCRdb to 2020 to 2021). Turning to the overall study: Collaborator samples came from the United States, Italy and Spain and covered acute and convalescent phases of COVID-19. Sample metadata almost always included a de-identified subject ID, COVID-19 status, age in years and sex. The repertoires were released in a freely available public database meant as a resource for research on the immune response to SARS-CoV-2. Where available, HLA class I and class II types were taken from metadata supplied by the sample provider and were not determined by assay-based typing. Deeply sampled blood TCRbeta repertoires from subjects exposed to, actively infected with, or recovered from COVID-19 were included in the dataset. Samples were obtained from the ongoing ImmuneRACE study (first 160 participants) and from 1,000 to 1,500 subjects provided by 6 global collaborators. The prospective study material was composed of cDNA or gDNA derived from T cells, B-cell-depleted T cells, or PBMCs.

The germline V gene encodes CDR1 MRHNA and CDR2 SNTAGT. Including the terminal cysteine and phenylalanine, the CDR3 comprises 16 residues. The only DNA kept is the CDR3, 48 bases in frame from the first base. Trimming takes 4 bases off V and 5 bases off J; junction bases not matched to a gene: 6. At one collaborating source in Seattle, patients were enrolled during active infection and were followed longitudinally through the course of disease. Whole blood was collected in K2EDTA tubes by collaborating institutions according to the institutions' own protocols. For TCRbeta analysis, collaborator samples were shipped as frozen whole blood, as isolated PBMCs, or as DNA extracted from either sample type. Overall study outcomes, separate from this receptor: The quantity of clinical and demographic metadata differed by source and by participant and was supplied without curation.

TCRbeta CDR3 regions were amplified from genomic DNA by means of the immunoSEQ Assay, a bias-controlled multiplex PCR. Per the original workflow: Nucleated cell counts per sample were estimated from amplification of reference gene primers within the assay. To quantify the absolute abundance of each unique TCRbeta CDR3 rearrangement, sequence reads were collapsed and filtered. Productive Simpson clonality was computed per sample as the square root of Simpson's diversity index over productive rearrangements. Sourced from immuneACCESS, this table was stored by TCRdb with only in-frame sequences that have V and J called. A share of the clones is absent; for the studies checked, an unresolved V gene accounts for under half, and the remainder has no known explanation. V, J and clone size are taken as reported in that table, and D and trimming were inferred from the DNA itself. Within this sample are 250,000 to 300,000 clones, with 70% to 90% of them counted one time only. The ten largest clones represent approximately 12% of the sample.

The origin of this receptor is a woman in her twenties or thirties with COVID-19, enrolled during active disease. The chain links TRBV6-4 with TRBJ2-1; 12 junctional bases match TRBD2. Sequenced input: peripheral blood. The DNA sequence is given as TGTGCCAGCAGTGTCGAGACTAGCGGGGGCCACAATGAGCAGTTCTTC. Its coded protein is CASSVETSGGHNEQFF.